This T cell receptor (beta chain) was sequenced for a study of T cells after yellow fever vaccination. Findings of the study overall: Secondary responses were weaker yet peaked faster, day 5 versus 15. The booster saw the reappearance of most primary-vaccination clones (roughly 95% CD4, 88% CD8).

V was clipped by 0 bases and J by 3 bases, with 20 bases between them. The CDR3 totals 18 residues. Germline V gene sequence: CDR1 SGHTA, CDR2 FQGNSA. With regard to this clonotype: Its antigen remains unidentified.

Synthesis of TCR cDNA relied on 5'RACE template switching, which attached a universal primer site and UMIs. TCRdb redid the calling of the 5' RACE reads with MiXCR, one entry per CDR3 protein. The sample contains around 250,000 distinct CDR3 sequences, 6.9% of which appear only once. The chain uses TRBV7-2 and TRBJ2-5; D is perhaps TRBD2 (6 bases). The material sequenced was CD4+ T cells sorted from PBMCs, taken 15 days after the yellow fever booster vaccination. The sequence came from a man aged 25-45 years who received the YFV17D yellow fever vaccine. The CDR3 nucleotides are TGTGCCAGCAGCTTAGCCGAGCGGCAGCACCGGGGGAAAGAGACCCAGTACTTC. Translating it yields CASSLAERQHRGKETQYF.